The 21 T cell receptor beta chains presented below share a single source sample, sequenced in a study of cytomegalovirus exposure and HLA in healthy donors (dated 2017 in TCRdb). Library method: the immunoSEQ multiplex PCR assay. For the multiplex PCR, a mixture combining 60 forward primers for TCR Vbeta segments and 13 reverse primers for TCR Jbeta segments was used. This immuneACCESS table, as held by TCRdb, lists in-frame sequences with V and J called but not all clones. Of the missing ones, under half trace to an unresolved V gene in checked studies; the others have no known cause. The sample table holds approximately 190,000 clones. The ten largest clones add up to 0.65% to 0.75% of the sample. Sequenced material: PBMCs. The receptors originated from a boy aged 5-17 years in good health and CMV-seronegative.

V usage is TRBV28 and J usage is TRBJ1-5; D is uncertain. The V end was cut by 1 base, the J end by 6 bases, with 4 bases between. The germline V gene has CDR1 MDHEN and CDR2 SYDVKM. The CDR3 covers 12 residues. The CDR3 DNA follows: TGTGCCAGCAGTTTATCGGGTCAGCCCCAGCATTTT. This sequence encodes CASSLSGQPQHF.

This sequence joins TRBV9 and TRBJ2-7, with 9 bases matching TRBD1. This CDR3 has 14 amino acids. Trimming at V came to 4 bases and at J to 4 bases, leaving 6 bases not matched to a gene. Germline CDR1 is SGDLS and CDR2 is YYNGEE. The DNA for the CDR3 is TGTGCCAGCAGCCTCGGGACAGGGACGTACGAGCAGTACTTC. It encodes CASSLGTGTYEQYF.

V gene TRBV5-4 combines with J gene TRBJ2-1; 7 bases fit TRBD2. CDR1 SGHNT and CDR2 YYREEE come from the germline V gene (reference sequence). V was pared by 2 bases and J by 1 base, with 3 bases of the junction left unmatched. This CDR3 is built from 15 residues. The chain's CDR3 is CASSFGGISYNEQFF. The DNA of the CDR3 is TGTGCCAGCAGCTTCGGGGGGATATCCTACAATGAGCAGTTCTTC.

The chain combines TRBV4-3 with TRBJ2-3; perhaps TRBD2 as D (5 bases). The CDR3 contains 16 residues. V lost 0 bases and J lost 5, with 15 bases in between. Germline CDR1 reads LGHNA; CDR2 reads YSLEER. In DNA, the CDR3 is TGCGCCAGCAGCCAAGAAGGGAGTGGAAGAGGAGATACGCAGTATTTT. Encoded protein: CASSQEGSGRGDTQYF.

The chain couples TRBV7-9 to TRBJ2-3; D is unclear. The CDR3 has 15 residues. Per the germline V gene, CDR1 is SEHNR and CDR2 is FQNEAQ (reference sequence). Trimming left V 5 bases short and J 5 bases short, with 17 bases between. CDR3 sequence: CASSPERTLRDTQYF. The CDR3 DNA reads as TGTGCCAGCAGCCCCGAGCGCACGCTCAGAGATACGCAGTATTTT.

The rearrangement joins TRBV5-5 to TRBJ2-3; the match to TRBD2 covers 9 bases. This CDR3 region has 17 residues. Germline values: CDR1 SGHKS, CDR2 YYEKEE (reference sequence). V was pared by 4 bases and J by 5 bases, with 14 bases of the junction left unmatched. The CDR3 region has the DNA TGTGCCAGCAGCCCACCTGTGGCGGGGGGGCATATAGATACGCAGTATTTT. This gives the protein CASSPPVAGGHIDTQYF.

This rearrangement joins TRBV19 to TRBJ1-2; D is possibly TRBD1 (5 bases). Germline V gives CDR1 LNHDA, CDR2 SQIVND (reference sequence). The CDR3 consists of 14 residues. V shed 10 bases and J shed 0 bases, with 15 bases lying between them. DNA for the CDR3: TGTGCCACCCGGAGGCGGGGGGCTAACTATGGCTACACCTTC. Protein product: CATRRRGANYGYTF.

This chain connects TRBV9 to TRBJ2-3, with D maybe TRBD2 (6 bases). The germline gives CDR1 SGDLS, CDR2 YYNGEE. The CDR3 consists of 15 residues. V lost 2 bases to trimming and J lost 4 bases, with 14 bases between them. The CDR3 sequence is CASSVDDGGADTQYF. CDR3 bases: TGTGCCAGCAGCGTGGACGACGGGGGAGCAGATACGCAGTATTTT. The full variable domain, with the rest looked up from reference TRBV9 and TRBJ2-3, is DSGVTQTPKHLITATGQRVTLRCSPRSGDLSVYWYQQSLDQGLQFLIQYYNGEERAKGNILERFSAQQFPDLHSELNLSSLELGDSALYFCASSVDDGGADTQYFGPGTRLTVL.

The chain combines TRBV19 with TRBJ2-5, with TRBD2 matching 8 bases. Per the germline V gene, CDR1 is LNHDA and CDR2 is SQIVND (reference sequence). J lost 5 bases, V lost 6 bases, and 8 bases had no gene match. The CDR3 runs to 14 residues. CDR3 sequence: CASSVSGTRETQYF. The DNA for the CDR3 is TGTGCCAGTAGCGTTAGCGGGACGCGGGAGACCCAGTACTTC.

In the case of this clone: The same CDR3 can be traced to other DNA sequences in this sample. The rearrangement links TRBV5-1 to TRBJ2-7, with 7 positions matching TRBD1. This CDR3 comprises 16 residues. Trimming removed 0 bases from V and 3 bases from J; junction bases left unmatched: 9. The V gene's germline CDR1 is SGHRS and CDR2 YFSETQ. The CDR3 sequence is CASSLGLVTGFYEQYF. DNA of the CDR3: TGCGCCAGCAGCTTGGGGCTGGTGACAGGGTTCTACGAGCAGTACTTC. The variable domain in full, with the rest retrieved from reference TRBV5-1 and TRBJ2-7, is KAGVTQTPRYLIKTRGQQVTLSCSPISGHRSVSWYQQTPGQGLQFLFEYFSETQRNKGNFPGRFSGRQFSNSRSEMNVSTLELGDSALYLCASSLGLVTGFYEQYFGPGTRLTVT.

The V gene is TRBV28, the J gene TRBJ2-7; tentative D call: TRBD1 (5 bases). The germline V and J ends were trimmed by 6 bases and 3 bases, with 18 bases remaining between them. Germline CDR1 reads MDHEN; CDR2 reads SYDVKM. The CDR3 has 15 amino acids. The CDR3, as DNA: TGTGCCAGCAGCCCCGGACGGCTGGACAACTACGAGCAGTACTTC. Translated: CASSPGRLDNYEQYF.

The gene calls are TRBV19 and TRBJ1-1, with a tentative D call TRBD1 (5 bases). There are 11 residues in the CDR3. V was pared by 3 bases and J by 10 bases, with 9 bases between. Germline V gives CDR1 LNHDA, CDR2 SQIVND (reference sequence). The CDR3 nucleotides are TGTGCCAGTAGTATTGGTACAGGAGCTTTCTTT. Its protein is CASSIGTGAFF. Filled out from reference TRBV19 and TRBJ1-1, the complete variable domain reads DGGITQSPKYLFRKEGQNVTLSCEQNLNHDAMYWYRQDPGQGLRLIYYSQIVNDFQKGDIAEGYSVSREKKESFPLTVTSAQKNPTAFYLCASSIGTGAFFGQGTRLTVV.

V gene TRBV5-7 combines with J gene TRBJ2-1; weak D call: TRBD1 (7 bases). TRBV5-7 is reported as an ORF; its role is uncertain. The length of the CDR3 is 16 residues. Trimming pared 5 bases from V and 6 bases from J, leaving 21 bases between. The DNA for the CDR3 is TGTGCCAGCAGACAACAAAACAGGGGAGCGGGCAATGAGCAGTTCTTC. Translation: CASRQQNRGAGNEQFF.

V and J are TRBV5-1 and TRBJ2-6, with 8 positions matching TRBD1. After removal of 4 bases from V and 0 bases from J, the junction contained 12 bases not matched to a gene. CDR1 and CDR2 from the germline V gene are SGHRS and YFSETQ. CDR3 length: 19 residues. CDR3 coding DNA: TGCGCCAGCAGCGCAAAACCCGGGACAGGCTACTCTGGGGCCAACGTCCTGACTTTC. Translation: CASSAKPGTGYSGANVLTF.

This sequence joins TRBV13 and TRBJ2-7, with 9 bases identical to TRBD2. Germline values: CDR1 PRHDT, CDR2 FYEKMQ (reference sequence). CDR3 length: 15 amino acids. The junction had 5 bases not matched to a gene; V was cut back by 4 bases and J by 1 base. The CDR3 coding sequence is TGTGCCAGCAGCTCCTCTAGCGGGGAATCCTACGAGCAGTACTTC. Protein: CASSSSSGESYEQYF.

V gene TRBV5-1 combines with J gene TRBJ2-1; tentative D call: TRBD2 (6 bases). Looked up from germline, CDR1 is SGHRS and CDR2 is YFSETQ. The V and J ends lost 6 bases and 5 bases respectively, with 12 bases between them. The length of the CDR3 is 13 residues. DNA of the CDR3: TGCGCCAGCATTGCGGGGCCGGACAATGAGCAGTTCTTC. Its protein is CASIAGPDNEQFF.

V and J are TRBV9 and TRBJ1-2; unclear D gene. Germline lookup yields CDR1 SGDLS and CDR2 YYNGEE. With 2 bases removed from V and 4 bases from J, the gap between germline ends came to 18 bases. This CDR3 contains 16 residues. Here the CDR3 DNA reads TGTGCCAGCAGCGTCGCTCTCACAGACGGTCCCTATGGCTACACCTTC. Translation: CASSVALTDGPYGYTF.

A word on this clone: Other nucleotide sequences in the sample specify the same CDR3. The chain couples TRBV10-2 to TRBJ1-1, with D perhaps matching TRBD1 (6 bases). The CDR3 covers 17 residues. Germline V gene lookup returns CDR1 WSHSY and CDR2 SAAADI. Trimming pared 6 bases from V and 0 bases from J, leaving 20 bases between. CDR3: CASRIDGSGHMNTEAFF. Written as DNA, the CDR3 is TGCGCCAGCAGAATCGACGGTTCGGGACATATGAACACTGAAGCTTTCTTT.

The CDR3 here is CASGSGQVVYGYTF. The DNA of the CDR3 is TGTGCCTCTGGGAGCGGACAGGTAGTCTATGGCTACACCTTC. The chain carries TRBV6-5 and TRBJ1-2, with 7 bases matching TRBD1. The CDR3 loop spans 14 amino acids. V trimming: 11 bases; J trimming: 4 bases; junction bases outside the gene matches: 13. Germline V gene lookup returns CDR1 MNHEY and CDR2 SVGAGI.

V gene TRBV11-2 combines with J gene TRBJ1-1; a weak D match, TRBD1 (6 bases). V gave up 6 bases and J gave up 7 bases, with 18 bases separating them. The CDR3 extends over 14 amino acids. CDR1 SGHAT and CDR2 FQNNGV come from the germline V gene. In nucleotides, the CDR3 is TGTGCCAGCAGTTCCCCCGGGACACGGGGTGAAGCTTTCTTT. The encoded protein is CASSSPGTRGEAFF.

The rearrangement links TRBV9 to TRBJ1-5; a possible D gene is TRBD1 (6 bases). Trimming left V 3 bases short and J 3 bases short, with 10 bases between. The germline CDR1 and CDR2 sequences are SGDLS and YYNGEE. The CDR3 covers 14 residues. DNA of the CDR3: TGTGCCAGCAGCGCGGGACAATCCAATCAGCCCCAGCATTTT. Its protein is CASSAGQSNQPQHF.